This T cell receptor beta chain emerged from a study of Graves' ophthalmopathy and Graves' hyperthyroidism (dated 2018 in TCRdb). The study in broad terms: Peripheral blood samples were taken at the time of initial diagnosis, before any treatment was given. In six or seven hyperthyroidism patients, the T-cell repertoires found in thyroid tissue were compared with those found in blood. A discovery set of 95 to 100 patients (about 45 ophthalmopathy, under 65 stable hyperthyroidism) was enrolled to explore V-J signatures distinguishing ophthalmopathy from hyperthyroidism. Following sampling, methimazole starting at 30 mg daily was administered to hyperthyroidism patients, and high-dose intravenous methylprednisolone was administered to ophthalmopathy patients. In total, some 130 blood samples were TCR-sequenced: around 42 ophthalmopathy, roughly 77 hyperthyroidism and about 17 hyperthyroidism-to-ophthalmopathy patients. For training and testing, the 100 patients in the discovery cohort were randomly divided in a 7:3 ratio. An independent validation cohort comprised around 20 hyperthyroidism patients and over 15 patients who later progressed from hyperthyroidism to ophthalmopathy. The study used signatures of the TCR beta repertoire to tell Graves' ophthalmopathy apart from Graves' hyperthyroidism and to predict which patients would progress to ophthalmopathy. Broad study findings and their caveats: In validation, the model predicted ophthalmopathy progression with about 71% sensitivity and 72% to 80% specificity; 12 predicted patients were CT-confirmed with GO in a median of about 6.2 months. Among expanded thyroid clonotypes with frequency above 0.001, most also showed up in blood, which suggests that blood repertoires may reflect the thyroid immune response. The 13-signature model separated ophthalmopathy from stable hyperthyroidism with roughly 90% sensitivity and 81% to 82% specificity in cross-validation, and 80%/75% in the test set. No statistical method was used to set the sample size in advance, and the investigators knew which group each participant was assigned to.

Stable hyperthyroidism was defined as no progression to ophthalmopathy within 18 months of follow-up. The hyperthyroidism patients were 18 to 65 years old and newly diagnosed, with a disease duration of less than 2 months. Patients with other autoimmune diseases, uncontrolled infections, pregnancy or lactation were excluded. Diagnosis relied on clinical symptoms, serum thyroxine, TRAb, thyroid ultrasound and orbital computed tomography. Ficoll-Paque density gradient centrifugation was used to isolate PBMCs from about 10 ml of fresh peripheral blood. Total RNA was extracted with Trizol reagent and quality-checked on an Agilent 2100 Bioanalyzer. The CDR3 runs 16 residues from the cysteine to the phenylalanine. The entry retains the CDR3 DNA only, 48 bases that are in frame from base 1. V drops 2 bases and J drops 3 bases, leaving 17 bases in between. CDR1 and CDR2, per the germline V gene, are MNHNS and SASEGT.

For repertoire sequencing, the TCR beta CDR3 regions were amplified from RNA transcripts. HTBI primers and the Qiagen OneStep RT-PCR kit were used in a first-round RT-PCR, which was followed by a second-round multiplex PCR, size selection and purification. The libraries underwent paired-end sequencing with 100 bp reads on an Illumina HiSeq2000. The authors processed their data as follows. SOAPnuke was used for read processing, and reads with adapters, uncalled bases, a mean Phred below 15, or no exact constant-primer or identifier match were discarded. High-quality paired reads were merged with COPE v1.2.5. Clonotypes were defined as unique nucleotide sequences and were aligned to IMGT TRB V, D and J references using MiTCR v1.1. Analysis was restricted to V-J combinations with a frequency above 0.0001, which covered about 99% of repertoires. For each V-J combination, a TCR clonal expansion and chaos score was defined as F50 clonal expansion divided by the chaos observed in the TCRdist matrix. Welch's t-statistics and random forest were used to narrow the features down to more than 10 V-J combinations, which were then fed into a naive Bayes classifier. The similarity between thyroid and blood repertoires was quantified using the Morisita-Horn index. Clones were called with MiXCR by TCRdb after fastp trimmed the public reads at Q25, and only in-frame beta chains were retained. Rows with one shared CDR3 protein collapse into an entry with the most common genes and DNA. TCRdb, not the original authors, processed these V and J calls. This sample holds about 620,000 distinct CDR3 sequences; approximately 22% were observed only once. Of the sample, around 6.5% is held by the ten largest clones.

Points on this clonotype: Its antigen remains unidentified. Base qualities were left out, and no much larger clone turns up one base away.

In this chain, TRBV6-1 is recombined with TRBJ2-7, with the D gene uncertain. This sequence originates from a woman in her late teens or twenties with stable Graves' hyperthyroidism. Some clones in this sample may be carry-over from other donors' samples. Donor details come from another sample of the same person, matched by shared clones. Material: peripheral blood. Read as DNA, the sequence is TGTGCCAGCAGTGAATATGTGGAACACGGTAGCTACGAGCAGTACTTC. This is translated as CASSEYVEHGSYEQYF.